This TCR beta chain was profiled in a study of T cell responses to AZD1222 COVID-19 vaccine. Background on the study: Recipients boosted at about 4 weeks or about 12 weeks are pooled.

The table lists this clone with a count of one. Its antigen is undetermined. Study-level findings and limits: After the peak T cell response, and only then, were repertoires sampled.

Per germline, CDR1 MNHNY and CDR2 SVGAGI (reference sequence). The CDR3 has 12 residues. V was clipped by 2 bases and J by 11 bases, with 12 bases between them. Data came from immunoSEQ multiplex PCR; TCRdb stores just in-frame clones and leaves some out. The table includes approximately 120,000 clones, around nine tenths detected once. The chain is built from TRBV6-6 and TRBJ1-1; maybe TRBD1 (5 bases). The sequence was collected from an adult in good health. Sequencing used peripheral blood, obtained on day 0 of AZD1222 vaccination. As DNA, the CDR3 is TGTGCCAGCAGTTACCTAGGGGTGGCCGCTTTCTTT. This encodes CASSYLGVAAFF.